This T cell receptor beta chain was retrieved from a study of T-cell memory formation after mild COVID-19. Study-wide results and limits: Contracting clones, day 15 to 85, had balanced CD4/CD8, and later expanders favored CD4+. CD4+ contracting clones were found mainly in CM and EM, and CD8+ ones in EMRA. Memory from before infection featured some responding clones, which suggests cross-reactive memory joined.

About this clonotype itself: Antigen specificity is unknown.

TCR alpha and TCR beta cDNA libraries carrying sample barcodes and UMIs came from 5'RACE with constant-segment primers. TCRdb reprocessed the 5' RACE reads with MiXCR, giving one entry per CDR3 protein. The table lists 350,000 to 500,000 distinct CDR3 sequences, under 20% of them singletons, with about a fifth in the top ten. Germline CDR1 DFQATT, CDR2 SNEGSKA (reference sequence). V lost 3 bases and J lost 6, with 9 bases in between. The CDR3 is made up of 11 amino acids. The chain employs TRBV20-1 and TRBJ2-7, with D possibly TRBD1 on 5 matching bases. This TCR came from a man between 18 and 29 years old who had mild COVID-19 (a few samples of this study predate the infection). Cell type and time point are not known. Sequenced: PBMCs or a T cell subset sorted from them (not recorded which). The CDR3 protein is CSARSGFEQYF. As DNA, the CDR3 is TGCAGTGCTAGGTCAGGGTTCGAGCAGTACTTC.